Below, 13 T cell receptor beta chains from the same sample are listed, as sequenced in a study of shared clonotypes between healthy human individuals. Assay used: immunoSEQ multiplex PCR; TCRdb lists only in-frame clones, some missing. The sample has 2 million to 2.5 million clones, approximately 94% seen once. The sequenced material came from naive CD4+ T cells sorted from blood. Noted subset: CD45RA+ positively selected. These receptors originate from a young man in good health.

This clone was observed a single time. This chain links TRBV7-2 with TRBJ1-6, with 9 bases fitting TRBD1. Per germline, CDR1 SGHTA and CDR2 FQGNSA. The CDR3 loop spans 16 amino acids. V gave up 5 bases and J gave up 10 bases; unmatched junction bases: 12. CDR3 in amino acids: CASSPAGQGIGSPLHF. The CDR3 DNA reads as TGTGCCAGCAGCCCAGCAGGACAGGGGATTGGCTCACCCCTCCACTTT.

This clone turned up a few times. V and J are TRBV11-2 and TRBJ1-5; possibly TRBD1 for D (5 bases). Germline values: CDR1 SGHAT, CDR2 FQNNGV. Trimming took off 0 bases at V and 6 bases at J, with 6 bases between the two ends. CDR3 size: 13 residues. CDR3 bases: TGTGCCAGCAGCTTAGACCAGGGTCAGCCCCAGCATTTT. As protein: CASSLDQGQPQHF.

CDR3 protein: CASSIDRGLSPTGELFF. The CDR3 nucleotides read TGTGCCAGTAGTATAGACAGGGGACTCTCCCCCACCGGGGAGCTGTTTTTT. The rearrangement uses TRBV19 and TRBJ2-2; D possibly matches TRBD1 or TRBD2 (6 bases each). V gave up 0 bases and J gave up 4 bases, with 15 bases separating them. The CDR3 runs 17 residues. From germline, CDR1 is LNHDA and CDR2 SQIVND (reference sequence). The full variable domain, its missing parts supplied by reference TRBV19 and TRBJ2-2, is DGGITQSPKYLFRKEGQNVTLSCEQNLNHDAMYWYRQDPGQGLRLIYYSQIVNDFQKGDIAEGYSVSREKKESFPLTVTSAQKNPTAFYLCASSIDRGLSPTGELFFGEGSRLTVL.

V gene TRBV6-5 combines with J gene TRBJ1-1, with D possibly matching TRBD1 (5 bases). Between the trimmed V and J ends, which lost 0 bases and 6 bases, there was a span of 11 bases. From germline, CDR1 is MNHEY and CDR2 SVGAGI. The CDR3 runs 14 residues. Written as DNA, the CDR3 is TGTGCCAGCAGTTACTCTAACGGCAGGGCTGAAGCTTTCTTT. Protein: CASSYSNGRAEAFF.

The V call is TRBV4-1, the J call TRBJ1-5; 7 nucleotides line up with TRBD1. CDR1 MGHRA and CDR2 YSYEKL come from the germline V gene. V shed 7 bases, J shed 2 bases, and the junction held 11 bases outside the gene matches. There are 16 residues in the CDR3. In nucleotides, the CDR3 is TGCGCCAGCACCCCGGGCCCAGGGGGTGGCAATCAGCCCCAGCATTTT. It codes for CASTPGPGGGNQPQHF.

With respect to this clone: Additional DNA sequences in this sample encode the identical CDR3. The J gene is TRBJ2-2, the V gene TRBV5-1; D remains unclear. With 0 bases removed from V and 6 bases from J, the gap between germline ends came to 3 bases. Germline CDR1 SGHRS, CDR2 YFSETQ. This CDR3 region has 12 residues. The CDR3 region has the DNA TGCGCCAGCAGCTTGGCGGCCGGGGAGCTGTTTTTT. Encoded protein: CASSLAAGELFF.

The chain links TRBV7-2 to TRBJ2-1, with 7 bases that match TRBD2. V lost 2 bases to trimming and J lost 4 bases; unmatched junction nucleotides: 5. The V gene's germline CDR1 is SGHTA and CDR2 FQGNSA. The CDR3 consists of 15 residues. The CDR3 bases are TGTGCCAGCAGCTTAAGTCTAGCGGAATACAATGAGCAGTTCTTC. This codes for CASSLSLAEYNEQFF.

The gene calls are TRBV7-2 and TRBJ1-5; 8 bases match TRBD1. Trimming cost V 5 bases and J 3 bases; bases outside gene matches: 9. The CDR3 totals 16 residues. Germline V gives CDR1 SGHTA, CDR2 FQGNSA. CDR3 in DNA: TGTGCCAGCAGCCCAGGACAGGGACGGGACAATCAGCCCCAGCATTTT. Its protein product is CASSPGQGRDNQPQHF. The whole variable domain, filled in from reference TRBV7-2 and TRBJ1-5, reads GAGVSQSPSNKVTEKGKDVELRCDPISGHTALYWYRQSLGQGLEFLIYFQGNSAPDKSGLPSDRFSAERTGGSVSTLTIQRTQQEDSAVYLCASSPGQGRDNQPQHFGDGTRLSIL.

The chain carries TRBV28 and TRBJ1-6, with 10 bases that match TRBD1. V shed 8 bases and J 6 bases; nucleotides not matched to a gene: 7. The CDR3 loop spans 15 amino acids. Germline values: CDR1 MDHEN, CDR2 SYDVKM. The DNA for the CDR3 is TGTGCCAGCCTCTCGGGACAGGGGTTTAATTCACCCCTCCACTTT. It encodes CASLSGQGFNSPLHF. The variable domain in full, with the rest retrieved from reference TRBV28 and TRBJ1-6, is DVKVTQSSRYLVKRTGEKVFLECVQDMDHENMFWYRQDPGLGLRLIYFSYDVKMKEKGDIPEGYSVSREKKERFSLILESASTNQTSMYLCASLSGQGFNSPLHFGNGTRLTVT.

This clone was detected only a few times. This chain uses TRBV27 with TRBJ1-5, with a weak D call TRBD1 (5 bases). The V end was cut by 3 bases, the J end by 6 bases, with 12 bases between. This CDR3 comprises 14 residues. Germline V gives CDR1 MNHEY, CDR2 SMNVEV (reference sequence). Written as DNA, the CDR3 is TGTGCCAGCAGTTTCAGGGAGGGTAGTCAGCCCCAGCATTTT. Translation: CASSFREGSQPQHF.

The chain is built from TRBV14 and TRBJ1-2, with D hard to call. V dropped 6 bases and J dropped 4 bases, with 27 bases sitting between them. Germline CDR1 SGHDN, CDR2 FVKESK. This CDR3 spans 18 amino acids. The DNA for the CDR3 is TGTGCCAGCAGACAACGAGGAAGATCTGGGATAAGAGGCTATGGCTACACCTTC. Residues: CASRQRGRSGIRGYGYTF.

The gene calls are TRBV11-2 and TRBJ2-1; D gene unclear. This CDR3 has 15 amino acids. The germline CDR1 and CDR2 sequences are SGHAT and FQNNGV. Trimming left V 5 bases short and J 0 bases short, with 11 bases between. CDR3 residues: CASSPLASSYNEQFF. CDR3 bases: TGTGCCAGCAGCCCTCTTGCTAGCTCCTACAATGAGCAGTTCTTC.

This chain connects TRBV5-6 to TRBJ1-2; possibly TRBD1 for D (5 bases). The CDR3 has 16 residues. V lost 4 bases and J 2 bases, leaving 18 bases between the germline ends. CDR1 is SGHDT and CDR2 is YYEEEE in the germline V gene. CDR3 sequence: CASSPYRGATNYGYTF. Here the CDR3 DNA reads TGTGCCAGCAGCCCCTACCGTGGGGCTACGAACTATGGCTACACCTTC.